Each of the 13 T cell receptor beta chains below was sequenced from the same sample in a study of blood T cell repertoires in COVID-19. The data were produced by immunoSEQ multiplex PCR, yet TCRdb's version contains in-frame clones alone and is incomplete. The table shows over 110,000 clones, with 80% to 90% occurring only once. The sequenced material came from peripheral blood. The receptors originated from a woman between 50 and 59 years old with acute or convalescent COVID-19.

This chain connects TRBV24-1 to TRBJ2-1; tentative D call: TRBD1 (5 bases). V was pared by 4 bases and J by 2 bases, with 14 bases between. Germline lookup yields CDR1 KGHDR and CDR2 SFDVKD. The CDR3 spans 16 residues. The CDR3 DNA sequence: TGTGCCACCAGTGACCGCTCCGTGGGGCCCTACAATGAGCAGTTCTTC. As protein: CATSDRSVGPYNEQFF.

The sample holds one count of this clone. The chain combines TRBV14 with TRBJ1-6; D not certain. The ends were cut back, 0 bases at V and 7 bases at J, with 4 bases in the middle. The CDR3 is 13 amino acids. CDR1 SGHDN and CDR2 FVKESK come from the germline V gene. The CDR3 DNA is TGTGCCAGCAGCCAAGACGGGAATTCACCCCTCCACTTT. Translation gives CASSQDGNSPLHF.

This clone turned up a few times. V and J are TRBV2 and TRBJ1-1, with a weak D call TRBD1 (5 bases). V lost 6 bases to trimming and J lost 5 bases, with 16 bases between them. This CDR3 has 14 residues. Germline-derived CDR1 and CDR2 are SNHLY and FYNNEI. In DNA, the CDR3 is TGTGCCAGCAGAATGGGGACTCCAGGGACTGAAGCTTTCTTT. Protein sequence: CASRMGTPGTEAFF.

This rearrangement joins TRBV5-4 to TRBJ1-5, with 8 bases that match TRBD1. The germline V gene encodes CDR1 SGHNT and CDR2 YYREEE (reference sequence). V trimming: 0 bases; J trimming: 5 bases; junction bases outside the gene matches: 7. The CDR3 length is 16 residues. Written as DNA, the CDR3 is TGTGCCAGCAGCTTGGGGGGTCGACAGGGGCATCAGCCCCAGCATTTT. This sequence encodes CASSLGGRQGHQPQHF.

The CDR3 loop reads CASSFLGPDTQYF. The CDR3 DNA follows: TGTGCCAGCAGTTTTCTGGGGCCAGATACGCAGTATTTT. The chain is built from TRBV12-3 or TRBV12-4 and TRBJ2-3; a weak D match, TRBD1 (5 bases). CDR3 size: 13 residues. Trimming took 3 bases from V and 4 from J, leaving 8 bases between them.

The chain uses TRBV30 and TRBJ2-1, with 11 bases fitting TRBD2. The CDR3 extends over 15 amino acids. Germline loops: CDR1 GTSNPN, CDR2 SVGIG (reference sequence). V gave up 7 bases and J gave up 6 bases; unmatched junction bases: 11. The CDR3: CASSAGSGGGNEQFF. Here the CDR3 DNA reads TGTGCCTCTTCTGCTGGTAGCGGGGGGGGCAATGAGCAGTTCTTC.

V gene TRBV3-1 (or the pseudogene TRBV3-2) combines with J gene TRBJ2-7; perhaps TRBD1 as D (8 bases). Trimming removed 4 bases at V and 8 bases at J, with 12 bases between. Germline loops: CDR1 LGHDT, CDR2 YNNKEL (reference sequence). The CDR3 sequence is 12 residues long. The CDR3 loop reads CASSLQGGKQYF. The CDR3 bases are TGTGCCAGCAGCCTACAGGGGGGGAAGCAGTACTTC.

This clone was counted a single time. The chain recombines TRBV5-4 with TRBJ2-1; 13 nucleotides match TRBD2. The CDR3 consists of 18 residues. The germline CDR1 and CDR2 sequences are SGHNT and YYREEE (reference sequence). The ends lost 4 bases at V and 7 bases at J; junction bases unmatched: 14. CDR3 amino acids: CASSAEQWTSGSENEQFF. The CDR3 region has the DNA TGTGCCAGCAGCGCCGAACAATGGACTAGCGGGAGTGAAAATGAGCAGTTCTTC. Full variable domain (remainder filled in from reference TRBV5-4 and TRBJ2-1): ETGVTQSPTHLIKTRGQQVTLRCSSQSGHNTVSWYQQALGQGPQFIFQYYREEENGRGNFPPRFSGLQFPNYSSELNVNALELDDSALYLCASSAEQWTSGSENEQFFGPGTRLTVL.

This sequence joins TRBV7-2 and TRBJ2-2; TRBD2 agrees at 7 bases. This CDR3 has 16 residues. The V gene's germline CDR1 is SGHTA and CDR2 FQGNSA. Trimming took 0 bases from V and 3 from J; bases not matched to a gene: 4. The CDR3 spells CASSLAAGTYTGELFF. DNA for the CDR3: TGTGCCAGCAGCTTAGCAGCGGGAACATACACCGGGGAGCTGTTTTTT.

The V and J genes are TRBV9 and TRBJ2-1; 7 bases match TRBD1. Germline V gene lookup returns CDR1 SGDLS and CDR2 YYNGEE. Trimming took 4 bases from V and 2 from J; bases not matched to a gene: 3. CDR3 length: 14 amino acids. CDR3 amino acids: CASSLGTAYNEQFF. DNA for the CDR3: TGTGCCAGCAGCCTCGGGACAGCCTACAATGAGCAGTTCTTC. The whole variable domain, filled in from reference TRBV9 and TRBJ2-1, reads DSGVTQTPKHLITATGQRVTLRCSPRSGDLSVYWYQQSLDQGLQFLIQYYNGEERAKGNILERFSAQQFPDLHSELNLSSLELGDSALYFCASSLGTAYNEQFFGPGTRLTVL.

This clone was seen once. The chain carries TRBV7-2 and TRBJ2-3, with TRBD2 matching over 11 bases. V lost 3 bases and J lost 4; bases outside the gene matches: 6. Germline values: CDR1 SGHTA, CDR2 FQGNSA. The CDR3 totals 16 residues. The CDR3 DNA is TGTGCCAGCAGCTTGGTAGCGGGAGGGCTCGCAGATACGCAGTATTTT. Protein: CASSLVAGGLADTQYF.

The rearrangement links TRBV29-1 to TRBJ2-7; TRBD1 matches 8 bases. From germline, CDR1 is SQVTM and CDR2 ANQGSEA. Unmatched junction bases numbered 4, after V lost 6 bases and J lost 3 bases. The CDR3 runs to 12 residues. The CDR3 is CSVLTGVYEQYF. The CDR3 coding sequence is TGCAGCGTCCTGACAGGGGTCTACGAGCAGTACTTC.

The chain recombines TRBV24-1 with TRBJ2-2; weak D call: TRBD2 (6 bases). From germline, CDR1 is KGHDR and CDR2 SFDVKD. The germline V and J ends were trimmed by 3 bases and 4 bases, with 8 bases remaining between them. This CDR3 is 14 amino acids long. The CDR3 nucleotides read TGTGCCACCAGTGATCGGGACTTCACCGGGGAGCTGTTTTTT. Translating gives CATSDRDFTGELFF.